The clone carrying this T cell receptor beta chain was detected a few times. MiXCR was run by TCRdb on the 5' RACE reads, yielding one entry per CDR3 protein. The sample lists about 210,000 distinct CDR3 sequences, about 10% occurring once. The data originate from a study of T-cell memory formation after mild COVID-19. This CDR3 region has 13 residues. Germline values: CDR1 SEHNR, CDR2 FQNEAQ (reference sequence). Trimming stripped 5 bases from V and 2 bases from J, with 9 bases between. Material for sequencing was PBMCs or a T cell subset sorted from them (not recorded which). V is TRBV7-9 and J is TRBJ1-2; a weak D match, TRBD1 (6 bases). The TCR sequence derives from a man younger than 35 who had mild COVID-19 (a few samples of this study predate the infection). Cell type and time point are not known. The CDR3 loop is CASSERGNYGYTF. Here the CDR3 DNA reads TGTGCCAGCAGCGAGAGGGGGAACTATGGCTACACCTTC.